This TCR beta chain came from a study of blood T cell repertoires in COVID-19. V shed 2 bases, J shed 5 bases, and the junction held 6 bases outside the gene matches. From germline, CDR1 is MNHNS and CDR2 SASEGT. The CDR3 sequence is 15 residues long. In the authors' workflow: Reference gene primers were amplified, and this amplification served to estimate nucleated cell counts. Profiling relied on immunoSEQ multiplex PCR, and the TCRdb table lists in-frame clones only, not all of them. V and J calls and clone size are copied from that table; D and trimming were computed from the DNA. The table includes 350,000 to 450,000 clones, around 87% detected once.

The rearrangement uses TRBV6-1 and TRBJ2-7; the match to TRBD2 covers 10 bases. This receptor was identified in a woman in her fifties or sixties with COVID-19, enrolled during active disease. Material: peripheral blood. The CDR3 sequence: CASSEMVAGGNEQYF. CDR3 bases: TGTGCCAGCAGTGAAATGGTAGCGGGGGGAAACGAGCAGTACTTC.